One sample yielded the 24 T cell receptor beta chains listed below, sequenced in a study of control samples from healthy donors and cancer patients (TCRdb year 2020). Library prep was done by the immunoSEQ multiplex PCR assay. Here the immuneACCESS table is served through TCRdb, limited to in-frame sequences with V and J called. Missing clones are a known gap in these copies; in checked studies unresolved V genes cover under half, and the rest lacks a known reason. The sample data list 150,000 to 200,000 clones, and approximately 94% of these were observed just once. Roughly 15% of the sample is taken by the ten largest. The sequenced material came from PBMCs. Receptors were obtained from a man aged 55 to 70 with colorectal cancer.

The J gene is TRBJ1-1, the V gene TRBV7-9, with a possible D match to TRBD1 (6 bases). Germline V gene sequence: CDR1 SEHNR, CDR2 FQNEAQ (reference sequence). Trimming took 6 bases from V and 11 from J, leaving 22 bases between them. The CDR3 extends over 14 amino acids. CDR3 DNA: TGTGCCAGCAGTCTCGGAGGGGGGCCCGGTGGGGCTTTCTTT. As protein: CASSLGGGPGGAFF.

Only one count was recorded for this clone. CDR3 in amino acids: CSASGQGALAKNIQYF. In nucleotides, the CDR3 is TGCAGTGCTAGTGGACAGGGAGCATTAGCCAAAAACATTCAGTACTTC. This rearrangement joins TRBV20-1 to TRBJ2-4, with 8 bases lining up with TRBD1. The CDR3 extends over 16 amino acids. Germline V gene lookup returns CDR1 DFQATT and CDR2 SNEGSKA (reference sequence). The ends lost 3 bases at V and 0 bases at J; junction bases unmatched: 7.

This chain joins TRBV11-2 and TRBJ2-7; no reliable D call. Germline loops: CDR1 SGHAT, CDR2 FQNNGV. Trimming removed 5 bases at V and 0 bases at J, with 8 bases between. This CDR3 is built from 13 residues. The CDR3 DNA reads as TGTGCCAGCAGCGGTAGGCGCTCCTACGAGCAGTACTTC. This codes for CASSGRRSYEQYF.

The chain links TRBV6-4 to TRBJ1-1; D not resolved. The CDR3 sequence is 13 residues long. V lost 1 base and J 4 bases, leaving 7 bases between the germline ends. Germline CDR1 and CDR2: MRHNA and SNTAGT. The CDR3 reads CASSDWEGTEAFF. As DNA, the CDR3 is TGTGCCAGCAGTGACTGGGAGGGCACTGAAGCTTTCTTT.

The V and J genes are TRBV19 and TRBJ1-5, with a tentative D call TRBD1 (6 bases). The CDR3 extends over 16 amino acids. Germline CDR1 is LNHDA and CDR2 is SQIVND (reference sequence). V lost 3 bases, J lost 3 bases, and 15 bases lay in between. The CDR3 sequence is CASSILSGADNQPQHF. The CDR3 nucleotides read TGTGCCAGTAGTATTTTGTCAGGGGCGGACAATCAGCCCCAGCATTTT.

CDR3 protein: CAWIGKNLLEQYF. In DNA form, the CDR3 reads TGTGCCTGGATAGGGAAAAACCTCCTCGAGCAGTACTTC. The chain couples TRBV30 to TRBJ2-7, with D unclear. Trimming stripped 4 bases from V and 6 bases from J, with 16 bases between. From germline, CDR1 is GTSNPN and CDR2 SVGIG (reference sequence). The CDR3 is 13 amino acids.

This sequence joins TRBV7-9 and TRBJ1-5; D is possibly TRBD1 (6 bases). This CDR3 comprises 14 residues. With 5 bases removed from V and 3 bases from J, the gap between germline ends came to 11 bases. Germline values: CDR1 SEHNR, CDR2 FQNEAQ (reference sequence). DNA for the CDR3: TGTGCCAGCAGCCCGGACAGTCCCAATCAGCCCCAGCATTTT. It codes for CASSPDSPNQPQHF.

J is TRBJ2-3 and V is TRBV2; 9 bases fit TRBD1. Losses at the gene ends were 3 bases for V and 2 bases for J; bases not matched to a gene: 12. The CDR3 has 18 amino acids. Germline CDR1 SNHLY, CDR2 FYNNEI. Here the CDR3 reads CASSENRGRSVPTDTQYF. CDR3 nucleotide sequence: TGTGCCAGCAGTGAGAACAGGGGGCGATCCGTCCCCACAGATACGCAGTATTTT.

The chain links TRBV13 to TRBJ2-3; possibly TRBD2 for D (7 bases). V was pared by 1 base and J by 2 bases, with 13 bases between. Germline V CDR1 and CDR2: PRHDT, FYEKMQ (reference sequence). The CDR3 extends over 16 amino acids. The CDR3 loop reads CASSLVSGGLTDTQYF. As DNA, the CDR3 is TGTGCCAGCAGCTTAGTTTCGGGGGGCCTCACAGATACGCAGTATTTT.

CDR3 DNA: TGTGCCAGCAGCCAAGGGGACCTGATGAACACTGAAGCTTTCTTT. Protein: CASSQGDLMNTEAFF. The chain joins TRBV3-1 (or the pseudogene TRBV3-2) to TRBJ1-1, with a possible D match to TRBD1 (5 bases). Trimming pared 1 base from V and 0 bases from J, leaving 9 bases between. This CDR3 has 15 residues. Germline assignment: CDR1 LGHDT and CDR2 YNNKEL (reference sequence).

V gene TRBV30 combines with J gene TRBJ2-7, with a tentative D call TRBD2 (6 bases). The V gene lost 1 base and the J gene lost 3 bases, with 7 bases spanning the gap. Per the germline V gene, CDR1 is GTSNPN and CDR2 is SVGIG (reference sequence). This CDR3 is built from 12 residues. CDR3 loop: CAWSGLVYEQYF. The CDR3, as DNA: TGTGCCTGGAGTGGACTAGTCTACGAGCAGTACTTC.

The chain has TRBV9 and TRBJ2-3; D possibly matches TRBD1 or TRBD2 (5 bases each). Trimming shortened V by 0 bases and J by 0 bases, and 11 bases separated the two germline ends. Germline assignment: CDR1 SGDLS and CDR2 YYNGEE. This CDR3 comprises 16 residues. The DNA for the CDR3 is TGTGCCAGCAGCGTAGGGGGGACCGTAAGCACAGATACGCAGTATTTT. It translates to CASSVGGTVSTDTQYF.

The rearrangement links TRBV6-6 to TRBJ1-4; TRBD1 is a possible D gene (5 bases). CDR1 is MNHNY and CDR2 is SVGAGI in the germline V gene (reference sequence). V lost 5 bases, J lost 1 base, and 8 bases lay in between. The length of the CDR3 is 14 residues. CDR3 DNA: TGTGCCAGCAGTCGGGACGGAACTAATGAAAAACTGTTTTTT. This translates into CASSRDGTNEKLFF.

CDR3 protein: CASSLGQGETQYF. For the CDR3, the DNA is TGTGCCAGCAGCTTGGGACAGGGGGAGACCCAGTACTTC. The chain carries TRBV5-4 and TRBJ2-5; 8 bases align to TRBD1. J lost 5 bases, V lost 0 bases, and 0 bases had no gene match. The CDR3 is 13 amino acids. Germline CDR1 reads SGHNT; CDR2 reads YYREEE (reference sequence).

The J gene is TRBJ2-3, the V gene TRBV6-1; TRBD1 agrees at 9 bases. The CDR3 runs 17 residues. After removal of 2 bases from V and 2 bases from J, the junction contained 8 bases not matched to a gene. Germline CDR1 MNHNS, CDR2 SASEGT. The CDR3 region is CASSEMGTGSFTDTQYF. The CDR3 DNA is TGTGCCAGCAGTGAAATGGGGACAGGGTCCTTCACAGATACGCAGTATTTT.

This clone has just a few counts. V and J are TRBV6-2 or TRBV6-3 and TRBJ1-1; maybe TRBD1 (5 bases). This CDR3 spans 15 amino acids. Germline V gives CDR1 MNHEY, CDR2 SVGEGT. V was clipped by 6 bases and J by 0 bases, with 14 bases between them. DNA for the CDR3: TGTGCCAGCAGCCGACCGGGACGGGTGAACACTGAAGCTTTCTTT. It specifies CASSRPGRVNTEAFF.

The chain employs TRBV28 and TRBJ2-7; a possible D gene is TRBD2 (5 bases). The CDR3 is 15 residues long. Germline V gene sequence: CDR1 MDHEN, CDR2 SYDVKM. Trimming stripped 4 bases from V and 5 bases from J, with 18 bases between. CDR3 sequence reads: CASSSLGINPHEQYF. CDR3 DNA sequence: TGTGCCAGCAGTTCCCTCGGGATCAACCCCCACGAGCAGTACTTC.

The chain is built from TRBV30 and TRBJ2-6; perhaps TRBD2 as D (6 bases). Trimming removed 3 bases from V and 2 bases from J, with 20 bases in between. The CDR3 contains 18 residues. The germline V gene has CDR1 GTSNPN and CDR2 SVGIG (reference sequence). CDR3 region: CAWSQPYRGSPGANVLTF. The CDR3 region has the DNA TGTGCCTGGAGCCAACCTTATCGGGGGAGCCCTGGGGCCAACGTCCTGACTTTC.

The chain combines TRBV5-6 with TRBJ1-1; D is possibly TRBD1 (6 bases). Germline CDR1 reads SGHDT; CDR2 reads YYEEEE. V lost 0 bases, J lost 5 bases, and 14 bases lay in between. This CDR3 is 15 amino acids long. CDR3 nucleotides: TGTGCCAGCAGCTTGGCCCCAGGGAGGGGGACTGAAGCTTTCTTT. Translation gives CASSLAPGRGTEAFF.

V usage is TRBV11-2 and J usage is TRBJ2-4, with D possibly being TRBD1 (6 bases). V lost 0 bases to trimming and J lost 7 bases, with 13 bases between them. Germline V lookup: CDR1 SGHAT, CDR2 FQNNGV. The CDR3 consists of 15 residues. In nucleotides, the CDR3 is TGTGCCAGCAGCTTAGATCGGGGTAGGGGGAACATTCAGTACTTC. Amino acids: CASSLDRGRGNIQYF.

The genes are TRBV30 and TRBJ1-6; possible D gene TRBD1, 5 bases. This CDR3 spans 14 amino acids. V lost 2 bases and J lost 5, with 10 bases in between. CDR1 is GTSNPN, CDR2 SVGIG, per germline (reference sequence). The CDR3, as DNA: TGTGCCTGGAGTCTGGGGACCCATAATTCACCCCTCCACTTT. Translating gives CAWSLGTHNSPLHF. Based on the CDR3 plus reference TRBV30 and TRBJ1-6, the full variable domain is SQTIHQWPATLVQPVGSPLSLECTVEGTSNPNLYWYRQAAGRGLQLLFYSVGIGQISSEVPQNLSASRPQDRQFILSSKKLLLSDSGFYLCAWSLGTHNSPLHFGNGTRLTVT.

The rearrangement links TRBV21-1 to TRBJ1-5; the D call in the table, TRBD1, was not verified against the DNA. TRBV21-1 is designated a pseudogene. The CDR3 is 17 amino acids. The chain's CDR3 is CASSKGKPDRGNQPQHF. Written as DNA, the CDR3 is TGTGCCAGCAGCAAAGGCAAACCGGACAGGGGAAATCAGCCCCAGCATTTT.

The CDR3 reads CASSVADSTGELFF. CDR3 in DNA: TGTGCCAGCAGCGTAGCCGACTCCACCGGGGAGCTGTTTTTT. The chain recombines TRBV9 with TRBJ2-2; D gene ambiguous. V was shortened by 0 bases and J by 4 bases, with 7 bases between the two germline ends. The CDR3 contains 14 residues. CDR1 and CDR2 from the germline V gene are SGDLS and YYNGEE.

V is TRBV7-9 and J is TRBJ2-7; D is uncertain. Germline lookup yields CDR1 SEHNR and CDR2 FQNEAQ (reference sequence). The CDR3 runs to 12 residues. V shed 7 bases and J shed 2 bases, with 9 bases lying between them. For the CDR3, the DNA is TGTGCCAGCACCCACGGACCCTACGAGCAGTACTTC. The encoded protein is CASTHGPYEQYF. The full variable domain, with the rest looked up from reference TRBV7-9 and TRBJ2-7, is DTGVSQNPRHKITKRGQNVTFRCDPISEHNRLYWYRQTLGQGPEFLTYFQNEAQLEKSRLLSDRFSAERPKGSFSTLEIQRTEQGDSAMYLCASTHGPYEQYFGPGTRLTVT.